This T cell receptor (beta chain) was identified during a study of blood T cell repertoires in COVID-19. Study details: Spain, Italy and the United States supplied samples that represented acute and convalescent COVID-19.

Seattle-derived patients entered the study during active infection and were followed longitudinally. In the study's own analysis: Scientists estimated how many nucleated cells there were by amplifying reference gene primers. The protocol was immunoSEQ multiplex PCR, while the TCRdb copy is restricted to in-frame clones and leaves out a portion. V and J calls plus clone size are reproduced from that table; the DNA served to infer D and trimming. This sample has about 330,000 clones, with 80% to 90% found just once. CDR3 size: 15 residues. The trim removed 0 bases at V and 10 bases at J, leaving 4 bases unmatched. Germline values: CDR1 MNHEY, CDR2 SMNVEV (reference sequence).

The source of this sequence is a man aged 30 to 39 with COVID-19, enrolled during active disease. The gene calls are TRBV27 and TRBJ2-1; 12 nucleotides align to TRBD1. Sequenced sample: peripheral blood. The CDR3 DNA follows: TGTGCCAGCAGTTTATCAGGGACAGGGGGCTTAGAGCAGTTCTTC. Translation gives CASSLSGTGGLEQFF.